The rows below give T cell receptor beta chains drawn from one sample of a study of shared clonotypes between healthy human individuals. Using immunoSEQ multiplex PCR, the repertoire was profiled, and TCRdb retains in-frame clones only, with some absent. The table shows 190,000 or so clones, with approximately 62% occurring only once. The specimen sequenced was memory CD4+ T cells sorted from blood. Receptors originate from a man aged 25-45 years in good health. Each CDR3 is given with its conserved first and last residue. A D gene is named only where the DNA matches it firmly. Clone size, where shown, is once, few, many, or a class for clones that have expanded.

j_gene | d_gene | abundance | v_gene | CDR3aa | CDR3nt
TRBJ2-7 | NA | NA | TRBV4-3 | CASSQDRGSYEQYF | TGCGCCAGCAGCCAAGATAGGGGATCCTACGAGCAGTACTTC
TRBJ2-2 | TRBD2 | NA | TRBV11-2 | CASSLTRGSPVIGELFF | TGTGCCAGCAGCTTAACCCGCGGGAGTCCGGTTATCGGGGAGCTGTTTTTT
TRBJ2-1 | NA | NA | TRBV27 | CASSLNLGKNNEQFF | TGTGCCAGCAGTTTGAATCTCGGGAAAAACAATGAGCAGTTCTTC
TRBJ2-7 | NA | NA | TRBV11-1 | CASSLAEDGYEQYF | TGTGCCAGCAGCTTAGCGGAGGATGGCTACGAGCAGTACTTC
TRBJ2-3 | NA | NA | TRBV6-6 | CASRRADTQYF | TGTGCCAGCAGGCGGGCAGATACGCAGTATTTT
TRBJ2-5 | TRBD1 | NA | TRBV10-3 | CAISAGTGEETQYF | TGTGCCATCAGCGCCGGGACAGGGGAAGAGACCCAGTACTTC
TRBJ1-5 | TRBD1 | few | TRBV19 | CASSHITGGYQPQHF | TGTGCCAGTAGCCACATTACAGGGGGGTATCAGCCCCAGCATTTT
TRBJ2-3 | NA | NA | TRBV7-2 | CASSLEDSSQYF | TGTGCCAGCAGCTTAGAAGACAGTTCGCAGTATTTT
TRBJ2-3 | TRBD2 | NA | TRBV27 | CASSPVTSWTDTQYF | TGTGCCAGCAGTCCGGTGACTAGCTGGACAGATACGCAGTATTTT
TRBJ1-5 | NA | NA | TRBV18 | CASSPRQGSQPQHF | TGTGCCAGCTCACCAAGGCAGGGGAGTCAGCCCCAGCATTTT
TRBJ2-5 | NA | NA | TRBV29-1 | CSVNGPLHQETQYF | TGCAGCGTAAACGGGCCGCTACATCAAGAGACCCAGTACTTC
TRBJ2-7 | NA | NA | TRBV7-8 | CASSTLRVSRHEQYF | TGTGCCAGCAGCACCCTCCGGGTGAGCCGTCACGAGCAGTACTTC
TRBJ2-3 | NA | few | TRBV6-5 | CASSLSGYYTDTQYF | TGTGCCAGCAGCCTCAGCGGGTACTACACAGATACGCAGTATTTT
TRBJ2-7 | TRBD1 | NA | TRBV5-1 | CASSPLPTGPSAYEQYF | TGCGCCAGCAGCCCCCTCCCGACAGGGCCGTCCGCCTACGAGCAGTACTTC
TRBJ2-7 | NA | medium-sized | TRBV7-9 | CASSLAGVHYEQYF | TGTGCCAGCAGCTTAGCGGGGGTGCACTACGAGCAGTACTTC
TRBJ1-2 | TRBD1 | NA | TRBV4-3 | CASSHRQGIGGYTF | TGCGCCAGCAGCCACCGACAGGGAATCGGTGGCTACACCTTC
TRBJ2-3 | NA | few | TRBV28 | CASSRRLGGADTQYF | TGTGCCAGCAGTCGCCGACTAGGAGGGGCAGATACGCAGTATTTT
TRBJ2-5 | TRBD2 | few | TRBV7-8 | CASSSGELAGFLETQYF | TGTGCCAGCAGCTCGGGGGAACTAGCGGGTTTCTTGGAGACCCAGTACTTC
TRBJ2-2 | TRBD1 | once | TRBV7-6 | CASSLTGGRSTGELFF | TGTGCCAGCAGCTTAACAGGGGGTCGGAGCACCGGGGAGCTGTTTTTT
TRBJ2-7 | TRBD2 | once | TRBV28 | CASSRAGTSFDEQYF | TGTGCCAGCAGCAGAGCCGGGACTAGCTTCGACGAGCAGTACTTC
TRBJ2-5 | NA | many | TRBV11-2 | CASSLQGQETQYF | TGTGCCAGCAGCTTGCAAGGCCAAGAGACCCAGTACTTC
TRBJ2-7 | TRBD1 | many | TRBV15 | CATSRESPGQIYEQYF | TGTGCCACCAGCAGAGAGTCCCCGGGACAGATTTACGAGCAGTACTTC
TRBJ2-1 | NA | NA | TRBV11-3 | CASSLGPQGGQFF | TGTGCCAGCAGCTTAGGTCCCCAAGGGGGGCAGTTCTTC
TRBJ2-1 | TRBD1 | few | TRBV19 | CASSVDRGSYNEQFF | TGTGCCAGTAGTGTGGACAGGGGATCCTACAATGAGCAGTTCTTC
TRBJ2-3 | NA | NA | TRBV7-6 | CASSRGTARAGRTDTQYF | TGTGCCAGCAGCCGCGGGACGGCGCGGGCGGGACGCACAGATACGCAGTATTTT
TRBJ2-7 | TRBD2 | NA | TRBV15 | CATSRDQTSGTYEQYF | TGTGCCACCAGCAGAGATCAGACTAGCGGGACCTACGAGCAGTACTTC
TRBJ2-5 | TRBD1 | NA | TRBV15 | CATSRVGTGNWETQYF | TGTGCCACCAGCAGAGTAGGGACAGGGAATTGGGAGACCCAGTACTTC
TRBJ1-1 | NA | NA | TRBV4-2 | CASSPLNQIGAFF | TGTGCCAGCAGCCCTTTGAACCAAATCGGGGCTTTCTTT
TRBJ2-7 | NA | NA | TRBV7-8 | CASSLAGGSTYEQYF | TGTGCCAGCAGCTTAGCGGGGGGTAGCACCTACGAGCAGTACTTC
TRBJ2-3 | NA | NA | TRBV7-2 | CASSLAPGSTDTQYF | TGTGCCAGCAGCTTAGCGCCGGGTTCCACAGATACGCAGTATTTT
TRBJ2-2 | NA | few | TRBV11-3 | CASSLPRDGELFF | TGTGCCAGCAGCTTACCGAGGGACGGGGAGCTGTTTTTT
TRBJ2-7 | NA | NA | TRBV10-3 | CAISEGRLGAVYYEQYF | TGTGCCATCAGTGAGGGAAGGCTCGGAGCGGTATACTACGAGCAGTACTTC
TRBJ2-1 | NA | NA | TRBV7-2 | CASSSIRSGTFNEQFF | TGTGCCAGCAGCTCCATTAGATCCGGGACCTTCAATGAGCAGTTCTTC
TRBJ2-1 | NA | NA | TRBV7-3 | CASSNQRTNEQFF | TGTGCCAGCAGCAATCAGCGGACCAATGAGCAGTTCTTC
TRBJ2-2 | TRBD1 | NA | TRBV5-1 | CASSLPQGATGELFF | TGCGCCAGCAGCTTGCCACAGGGGGCCACCGGGGAGCTGTTTTTT
TRBJ2-2 | TRBD1 | few | TRBV5-4 | CASSRGGTVNTGELFF | TGTGCCAGCAGCAGGGGTGGGACAGTGAACACCGGGGAGCTGTTTTTT
TRBJ1-4 | TRBD1 | once | TRBV5-1 | CASSPGQGGEKLFF | TGCGCCAGCAGCCCGGGACAGGGCGGGGAAAAACTGTTTTTT
TRBJ2-7 | NA | few | TRBV25-1 | CASSEAGPYEQYF | TGTGCCAGCAGTGAAGCAGGGCCCTACGAGCAGTACTTC
TRBJ1-5 | NA | once | TRBV2 | CASTAGTNQPQHF | TGTGCCAGCACCGCAGGAACCAATCAGCCCCAGCATTTT
TRBJ2-1 | NA | few | TRBV29-1 | CSVEMGDEQFF | TGCAGCGTTGAGATGGGGGATGAGCAGTTCTTC
TRBJ1-2 | NA | NA | TRBV11-2 | CASSLGGRYGYTF | TGTGCCAGCAGCTTAGGGGGGCGCTATGGCTACACCTTC
TRBJ2-7 | TRBD2 | NA | TRBV6-5 | CASCRGGGYEQYF | TGTGCCAGCTGCCGCGGCGGGGGCTACGAGCAGTACTTC
TRBJ2-7 | TRBD2 | once | TRBV7-2 | CASRRGSSGRAYEQYF | TGTGCCAGCAGGAGGGGGAGTAGCGGGAGGGCCTACGAGCAGTACTTC
TRBJ2-1 | NA | NA | TRBV5-7 | CASSSNRGGNEQFF | TGTGCCAGCAGCTCTAACAGGGGAGGGAATGAGCAGTTCTTC
TRBJ2-3 | TRBD2 | NA | TRBV29-1 | CSVKAGTSGIRGTDTQYF | TGCAGCGTGAAAGCTGGGACTAGCGGGATACGTGGCACAGATACGCAGTATTTT
TRBJ2-7 | NA | NA | TRBV6-5 | CASRQHGWMYF | TGTGCCAGCAGACAACACGGATGGATGTACTTC
TRBJ2-7 | NA | NA | TRBV6-1 | CASRMGLLDEQYF | TGTGCCAGCAGGATGGGACTTCTCGACGAGCAGTACTTC
TRBJ1-1 | NA | few | TRBV29-1 | CSVPGAGAFF | TGCAGCGTTCCAGGGGCAGGAGCTTTCTTT
TRBJ2-1 | NA | NA | TRBV28 | CASSPFRGINEQFF | TGTGCCAGCAGTCCCTTTAGGGGAATCAATGAGCAGTTCTTC
TRBJ2-5 | TRBD2 | NA | TRBV10-3 | CAISDSGEETQYF | TGTGCCATCAGTGATAGCGGGGAAGAGACCCAGTACTTC
TRBJ2-5 | TRBD2 | once | TRBV11-2 | CASSLGLGRVQETQYF | TGTGCCAGCAGCTTAGGCCTAGGGAGGGTACAAGAGACCCAGTACTTC
TRBJ2-7 | NA | NA | TRBV7-2 | CASSPGSLSYEQYF | TGTGCCAGCAGCCCTGGCAGCCTCTCCTACGAGCAGTACTTC
TRBJ1-3 | NA | NA | TRBV5-1 | CASSSDGAYSGNTIYF | TGCGCCAGCAGCTCGGATGGGGCCTACTCTGGAAACACCATATATTTT
TRBJ2-7 | TRBD2 | once | TRBV11-2 | CASSSPWGLAGNYEQYF | TGTGCCAGCAGCTCCCCCTGGGGCCTAGCGGGGAACTACGAGCAGTACTTC